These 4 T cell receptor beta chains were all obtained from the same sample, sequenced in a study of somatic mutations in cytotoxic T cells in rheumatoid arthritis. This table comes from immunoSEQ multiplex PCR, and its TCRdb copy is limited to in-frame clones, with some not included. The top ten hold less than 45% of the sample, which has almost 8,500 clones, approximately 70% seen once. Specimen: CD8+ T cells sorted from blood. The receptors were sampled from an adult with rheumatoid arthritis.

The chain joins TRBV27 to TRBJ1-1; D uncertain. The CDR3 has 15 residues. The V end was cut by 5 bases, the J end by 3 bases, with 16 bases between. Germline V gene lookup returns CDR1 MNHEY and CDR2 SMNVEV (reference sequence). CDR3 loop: CASSPDIVPDTEAFF. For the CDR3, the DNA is TGTGCCAGCAGTCCCGACATTGTCCCGGACACTGAAGCTTTCTTT.

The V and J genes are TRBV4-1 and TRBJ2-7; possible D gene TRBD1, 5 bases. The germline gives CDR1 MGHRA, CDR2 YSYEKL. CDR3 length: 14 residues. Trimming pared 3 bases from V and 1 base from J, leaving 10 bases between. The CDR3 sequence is CASSQGQGSYEQYF. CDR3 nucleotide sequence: TGCGCCAGCAGCCAGGGGCAGGGATCCTACGAGCAGTACTTC.

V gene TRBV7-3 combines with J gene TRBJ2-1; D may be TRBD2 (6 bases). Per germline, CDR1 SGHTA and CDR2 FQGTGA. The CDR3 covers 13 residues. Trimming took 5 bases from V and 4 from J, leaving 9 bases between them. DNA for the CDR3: TGTGCCAGCAGCAAGGGAGGATACAATGAGCAGTTCTTC. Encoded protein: CASSKGGYNEQFF.

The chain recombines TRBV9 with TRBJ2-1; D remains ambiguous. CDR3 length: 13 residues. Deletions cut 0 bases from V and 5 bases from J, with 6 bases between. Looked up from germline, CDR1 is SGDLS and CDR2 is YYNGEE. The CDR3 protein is CASSVGRHNEQFF. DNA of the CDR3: TGTGCCAGCAGCGTAGGTCGCCACAATGAGCAGTTCTTC. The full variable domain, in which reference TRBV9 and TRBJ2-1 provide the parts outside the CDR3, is DSGVTQTPKHLITATGQRVTLRCSPRSGDLSVYWYQQSLDQGLQFLIQYYNGEERAKGNILERFSAQQFPDLHSELNLSSLELGDSALYFCASSVGRHNEQFFGPGTRLTVL.